Below, 22 T cell receptor beta chains from the same sample are listed, as sequenced in a study of PD-1 blockade in classical Hodgkin lymphoma. This sample's time point: cycle 4 day 1 (C4D1), after five to seven weeks of nivolumab. Each and every patient relapsed after autologous stem cell transplantation, and patients got differing brentuximab vedotin exposure. The assay was immunoSEQ multiplex PCR, and TCRdb's table has in-frame clones only and misses some. The sample holds about 50,000 clones, 90% seen once. The sequenced sample was peripheral blood mononuclear cells (PBMCs), obtained before the fourth cycle of nivolumab. The receptors come from a human donor with classical Hodgkin lymphoma.

DNA of the CDR3: TGTGCCAGCAGCGTAGCTAGCGGGACAGGTCGGAAGTACAATGAGCAGTTCTTC. Its translation is CASSVASGTGRKYNEQFF. The chain joins TRBV9 to TRBJ2-1; perhaps TRBD2 as D (9 bases). Per germline, CDR1 SGDLS and CDR2 YYNGEE. V was clipped by 0 bases and J by 4 bases, with 20 bases between them. The CDR3 sequence is 18 residues long.

This rearrangement joins TRBV5-4 to TRBJ1-1; D remains unclear. Trimming removed 1 base from V and 0 bases from J, with 13 bases in between. CDR1 and CDR2 from the germline V gene are SGHNT and YYREEE (reference sequence). This CDR3 contains 16 residues. The CDR3 reads CASSLRAGGMNTEAFF. The CDR3 region has the DNA TGTGCCAGCAGCTTGAGGGCTGGAGGGATGAACACTGAAGCTTTCTTT.

V and J are TRBV27 and TRBJ2-3; D is perhaps TRBD2 (7 bases). Germline CDR1 MNHEY, CDR2 SMNVEV (reference sequence). CDR3 size: 16 residues. Trimming pared 0 bases from V and 4 bases from J, leaving 14 bases between. CDR3 amino acids: CASSLSPGAGADTQYF. For the CDR3, the DNA is TGTGCCAGCAGTTTATCCCCAGGGGCGGGGGCAGATACGCAGTATTTT.

The chain recombines TRBV19 with TRBJ1-2; D gene unclear. The CDR3 consists of 12 residues. CDR1 and CDR2 from the germline V gene are LNHDA and SQIVND (reference sequence). V was pared by 3 bases and J by 4 bases, with 6 bases between. CDR3 residues: CASSISPYGYTF. CDR3 in DNA: TGTGCCAGTAGTATTAGCCCCTATGGCTACACCTTC. Together with reference TRBV19 and TRBJ1-2, the CDR3 gives the full variable domain: DGGITQSPKYLFRKEGQNVTLSCEQNLNHDAMYWYRQDPGQGLRLIYYSQIVNDFQKGDIAEGYSVSREKKESFPLTVTSAQKNPTAFYLCASSISPYGYTFGSGTRLTVV.

The chain is built from TRBV6-6 and TRBJ1-1, with D hard to call. The CDR3 is 14 amino acids. Germline values: CDR1 MNHNY, CDR2 SVGAGI (reference sequence). Trimming cost V 8 bases and J 0 bases, with 13 bases left between them. This CDR3 is CASRADWLNTEAFF. The CDR3 DNA follows: TGTGCCAGCCGGGCGGACTGGCTGAACACTGAAGCTTTCTTT.

CDR3 in DNA: TGTGCCAGCTCGCCCACTAGCGGTAGCACAGATACGCAGTATTTT. Translating it yields CASSPTSGSTDTQYF. V is TRBV18 and J is TRBJ2-3; 8 nucleotides match TRBD2. V lost 6 bases and J lost 0; bases outside the gene matches: 5. The CDR3 sequence is 15 residues long. Per germline, CDR1 KGHSH and CDR2 LQKENI.

This chain connects TRBV5-1 to TRBJ2-7; the match to TRBD1 covers 7 bases. The V segment lost 3 bases and the J segment 3 bases; nucleotides outside the gene matches: 3. Germline assignment: CDR1 SGHRS and CDR2 YFSETQ. The CDR3 has 13 residues. CDR3 amino acids: CASSSRDSYEQYF. The CDR3 coding sequence is TGCGCCAGCAGCTCTAGGGACAGCTACGAGCAGTACTTC.

This chain links TRBV7-3 with TRBJ2-6; no definite D call. The CDR3 is 15 residues long. CDR1 SGHTA and CDR2 FQGTGA come from the germline V gene. V was shortened by 1 base and J by 4 bases, with 8 bases between the two germline ends. The CDR3 loop is CASSLMVAGANVLTF. In DNA form, the CDR3 reads TGTGCCAGCAGCTTAATGGTGGCCGGGGCCAACGTCCTGACTTTC.

V is TRBV7-9 and J is TRBJ1-5; 10 bases map to TRBD1. Germline V gene lookup returns CDR1 SEHNR and CDR2 FQNEAQ (reference sequence). The trim removed 6 bases at V and 3 bases at J, leaving 5 bases unmatched. The CDR3 covers 15 residues. The CDR3 DNA is TGTGCCAGCAGTGTGGGGACAGGGGACAATCAGCCCCAGCATTTT. This gives the protein CASSVGTGDNQPQHF.

In this sample, this clone turned up a few times. The gene calls are TRBV5-4 and TRBJ1-2, with 7 bases fitting TRBD1. This CDR3 is 13 amino acids long. Germline assignment: CDR1 SGHNT and CDR2 YYREEE (reference sequence). With V trimmed by 4 bases and J by 8 bases, 8 bases remained unmatched. The CDR3 DNA follows: TGTGCCAGCAGCACGGTCAGGGGGTACGGCTACACCTTC. Amino acids: CASSTVRGYGYTF.

V gene TRBV12-5 combines with J gene TRBJ2-3, with D possibly TRBD1 on 5 matching bases. The germline V gene has CDR1 LGHNT and CDR2 FRNRAP. The ends were cut back, 3 bases at V and 0 bases at J, with 13 bases in the middle. This CDR3 is 16 amino acids long. The CDR3: CASGLRQIESTDTQYF. The CDR3 DNA sequence: TGTGCTAGTGGTTTACGACAGATAGAAAGCACAGATACGCAGTATTTT.

The chain carries TRBV5-4 and TRBJ2-3; unclear D gene. The CDR3 is 13 residues long. With 4 bases removed from V and 6 bases from J, the gap between germline ends came to 12 bases. The germline CDR1 and CDR2 sequences are SGHNT and YYREEE (reference sequence). This CDR3 is CASSLHSRDTQYF. The CDR3 bases are TGTGCCAGCAGCCTTCATTCCCGTGATACGCAGTATTTT.

CDR3 sequence (DNA): TGTGCCAGCAGCCGGAGCTCCGAGCAGTACTTC. This translates into CASSRSSEQYF. This chain links TRBV6-5 with TRBJ2-7; D gene unclear. The germline V gene has CDR1 MNHEY and CDR2 SVGAGI. The ends were cut back, 6 bases at V and 6 bases at J, with 9 bases in the middle. The CDR3 spans 11 residues.

V and J are TRBV7-9 and TRBJ2-7; D unclear. The CDR3 spans 11 residues. Germline values: CDR1 SEHNR, CDR2 FQNEAQ (reference sequence). The V and J ends lost 5 bases and 3 bases respectively, with 5 bases between them. The CDR3 coding sequence is TGTGCCAGCAGCCTTATCTACGAGCAGTACTTC. It yields the protein CASSLIYEQYF.

The chain combines TRBV27 with TRBJ1-2, with D unclear. The CDR3 consists of 13 residues. Trimming removed 8 bases from V and 2 bases from J, with 12 bases in between. Germline V CDR1 and CDR2: MNHEY, SMNVEV (reference sequence). The CDR3 region has the DNA TGTGCCAGCGGCCGGCACAAGAACTATGGCTACACCTTC. It encodes CASGRHKNYGYTF.

The chain has TRBV19 and TRBJ2-1; TRBD2 matches at 14 bases. Germline trimming cut 3 bases from V and 8 bases from J; bases unmatched to any gene: 6. CDR1 and CDR2 from the germline V gene are LNHDA and SQIVND (reference sequence). The CDR3 is made up of 16 amino acids. The CDR3 DNA reads as TGTGCCAGTAGTATGTTGGGACTAGCGGGAGTGGATGAGCAGTTCTTC. Its protein product is CASSMLGLAGVDEQFF. The whole variable domain, remainder taken from reference TRBV19 and TRBJ2-1, is DGGITQSPKYLFRKEGQNVTLSCEQNLNHDAMYWYRQDPGQGLRLIYYSQIVNDFQKGDIAEGYSVSREKKESFPLTVTSAQKNPTAFYLCASSMLGLAGVDEQFFGPGTRLTVL.

The chain has TRBV5-6 and TRBJ1-5, with TRBD1 matching 7 bases. The CDR3 sequence is 15 residues long. With V trimmed by 4 bases and J by 0 bases, 4 bases remained unmatched. Germline V lookup: CDR1 SGHDT, CDR2 YYEEEE. CDR3 loop: CASSVRGYSNQPQHF. The CDR3 DNA reads TGTGCCAGCAGCGTCAGGGGGTATAGCAATCAGCCCCAGCATTTT.

In DNA form, the CDR3 reads TGTGCCAGCAGCCCCTGGACAGTAAACTATGGCTACACCTTC. Its translation: CASSPWTVNYGYTF. The chain carries TRBV11-2 and TRBJ1-2, with D possibly TRBD1 on 6 matching bases. Trimming took 5 bases from V and 2 from J, leaving 12 bases between them. Germline CDR1 and CDR2: SGHAT and FQNNGV. The CDR3 is 14 residues long.

This chain joins TRBV4-2 and TRBJ1-2; no clear D gene. The V gene lost 1 base and the J gene lost 4 bases, with 10 bases spanning the gap. This CDR3 spans 14 amino acids. Germline CDR1 and CDR2: LGHNA and YNFKEQ. This CDR3 reads CASSQVFVLYGYTF. The CDR3 DNA is TGTGCCAGCAGCCAAGTATTCGTACTCTATGGCTACACCTTC.

The V gene is TRBV7-2, the J gene TRBJ1-4; no reliable D call. Germline CDR1 SGHTA, CDR2 FQGNSA. The CDR3 covers 15 residues. V lost 5 bases and J lost 0, with 10 bases in between. CDR3 in amino acids: CASSASSATNEKLFF. DNA of the CDR3: TGTGCCAGCAGCGCAAGTTCTGCAACTAATGAAAAACTGTTTTTT.

The gene calls are TRBV7-3 and TRBJ2-6; D tentatively fits TRBD1 or TRBD2 (6 bases each). The CDR3 length is 18 residues. The germline V gene encodes CDR1 SGHTA and CDR2 FQGTGA. Trimming took 7 bases from V and 0 from J, leaving 19 bases between them. This chain's CDR3 is CASTFRGPSSSGANVLTF. CDR3 bases: TGTGCCAGCACCTTCCGGGGGCCCTCTAGCTCTGGGGCCAACGTCCTGACTTTC.

The genes are TRBV4-2 and TRBJ2-6; D not resolved. The CDR3 covers 15 residues. Germline CDR1 and CDR2: LGHNA and YNFKEQ. Trimming pared 3 bases from V and 1 base from J, leaving 7 bases between. Here the CDR3 DNA reads TGTGCCAGCAGCCAGGACGGGTCTGGGGCCAACGTCCTGACTTTC. Its translation: CASSQDGSGANVLTF.